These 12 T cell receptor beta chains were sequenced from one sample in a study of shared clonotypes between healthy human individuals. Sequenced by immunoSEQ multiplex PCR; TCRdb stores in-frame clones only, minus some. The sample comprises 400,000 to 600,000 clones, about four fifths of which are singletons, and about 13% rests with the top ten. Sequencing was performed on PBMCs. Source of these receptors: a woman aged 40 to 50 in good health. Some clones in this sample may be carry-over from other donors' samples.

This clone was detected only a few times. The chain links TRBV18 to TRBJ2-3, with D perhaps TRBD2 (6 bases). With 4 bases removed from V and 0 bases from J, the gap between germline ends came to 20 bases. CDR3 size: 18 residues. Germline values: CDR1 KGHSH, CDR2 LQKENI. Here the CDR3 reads CASSQIPVGLRSTDTQYF. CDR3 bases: TGTGCCAGCTCACAAATCCCGGTGGGACTTCGAAGCACAGATACGCAGTATTTT.

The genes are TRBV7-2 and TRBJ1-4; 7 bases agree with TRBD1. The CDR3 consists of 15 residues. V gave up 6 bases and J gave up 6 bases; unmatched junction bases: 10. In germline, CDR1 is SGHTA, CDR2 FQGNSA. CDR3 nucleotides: TGTGCCAGCAGGAACGCCGGGACAGTTGATGAAAAACTGTTTTTT. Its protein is CASRNAGTVDEKLFF.

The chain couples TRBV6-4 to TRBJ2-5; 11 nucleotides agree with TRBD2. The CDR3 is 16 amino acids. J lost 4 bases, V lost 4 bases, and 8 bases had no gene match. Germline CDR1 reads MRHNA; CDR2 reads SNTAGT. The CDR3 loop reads CASSGVAGGPRETQYF. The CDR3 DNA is TGTGCCAGCAGTGGGGTAGCGGGAGGGCCGCGAGAGACCCAGTACTTC.

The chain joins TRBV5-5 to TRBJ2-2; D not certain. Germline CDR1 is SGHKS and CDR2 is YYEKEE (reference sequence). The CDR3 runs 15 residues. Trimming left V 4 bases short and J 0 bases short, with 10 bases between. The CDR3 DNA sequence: TGTGCCAGCAGCGCAAGGGCTACGAACACCGGGGAGCTGTTTTTT. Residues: CASSARATNTGELFF. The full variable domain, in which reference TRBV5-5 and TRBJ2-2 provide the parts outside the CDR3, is DAGVTQSPTHLIKTRGQQVTLRCSPISGHKSVSWYQQVLGQGPQFIFQYYEKEERGRGNFPDRFSARQFPNYSSELNVNALLLGDSALYLCASSARATNTGELFFGEGSRLTVL.

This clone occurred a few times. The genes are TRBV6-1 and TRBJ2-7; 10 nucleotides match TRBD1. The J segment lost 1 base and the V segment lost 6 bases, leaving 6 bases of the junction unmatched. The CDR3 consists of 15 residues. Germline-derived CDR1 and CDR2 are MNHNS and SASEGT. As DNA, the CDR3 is TGTGCCAGCAGGTCCGGGACAGGGGCGTCCTACGAGCAGTACTTC. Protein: CASRSGTGASYEQYF.

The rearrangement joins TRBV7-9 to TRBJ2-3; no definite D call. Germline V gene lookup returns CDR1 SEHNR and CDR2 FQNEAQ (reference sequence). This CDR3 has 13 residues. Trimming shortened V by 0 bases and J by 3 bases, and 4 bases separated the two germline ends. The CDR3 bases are TGTGCCAGCAGCTTAGCTTGGACAGATACGCAGTATTTT. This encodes CASSLAWTDTQYF.

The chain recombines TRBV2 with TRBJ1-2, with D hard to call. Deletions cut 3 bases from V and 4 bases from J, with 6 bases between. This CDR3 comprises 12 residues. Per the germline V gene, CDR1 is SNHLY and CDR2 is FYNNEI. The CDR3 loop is CASSDSSYGYTF. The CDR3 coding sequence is TGTGCCAGCAGTGACAGTTCCTATGGCTACACCTTC. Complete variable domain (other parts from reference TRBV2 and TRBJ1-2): EPEVTQTPSHQVTQMGQEVILRCVPISNHLYFYWYRQILGQKVEFLVSFYNNEISEKSEIFDDQFSVERPDGSNFTLKIRSTKLEDSAMYFCASSDSSYGYTFGSGTRLTVV.

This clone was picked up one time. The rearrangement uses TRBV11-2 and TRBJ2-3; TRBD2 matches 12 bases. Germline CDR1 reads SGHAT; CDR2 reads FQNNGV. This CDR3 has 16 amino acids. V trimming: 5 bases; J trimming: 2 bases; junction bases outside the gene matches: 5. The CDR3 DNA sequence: TGTGCCAGCAGCGAACCTAGCGGGAGGGCCACAGATACGCAGTATTTT. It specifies CASSEPSGRATDTQYF.

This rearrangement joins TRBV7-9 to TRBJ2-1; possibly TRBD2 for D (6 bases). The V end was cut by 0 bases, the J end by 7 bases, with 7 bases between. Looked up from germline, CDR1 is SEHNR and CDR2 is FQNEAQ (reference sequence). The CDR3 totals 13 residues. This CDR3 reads CASSLARGNEQFF. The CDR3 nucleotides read TGTGCCAGCAGCTTAGCGCGGGGAAATGAGCAGTTCTTC.

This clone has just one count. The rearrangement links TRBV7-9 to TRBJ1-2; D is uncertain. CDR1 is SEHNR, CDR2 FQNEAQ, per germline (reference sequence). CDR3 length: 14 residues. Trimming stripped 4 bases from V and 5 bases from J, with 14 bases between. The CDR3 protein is CASSSGLSEYGYTF. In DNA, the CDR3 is TGTGCCAGCAGCTCTGGACTCTCCGAGTATGGCTACACCTTC. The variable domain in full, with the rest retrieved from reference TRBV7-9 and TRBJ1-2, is DTGVSQNPRHKITKRGQNVTFRCDPISEHNRLYWYRQTLGQGPEFLTYFQNEAQLEKSRLLSDRFSAERPKGSFSTLEIQRTEQGDSAMYLCASSSGLSEYGYTFGSGTRLTVV.

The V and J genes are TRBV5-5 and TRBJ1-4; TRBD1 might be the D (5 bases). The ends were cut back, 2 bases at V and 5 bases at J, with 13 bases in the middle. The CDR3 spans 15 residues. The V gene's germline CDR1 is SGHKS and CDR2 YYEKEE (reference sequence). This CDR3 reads CASSLLGAENEKLFF. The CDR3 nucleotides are TGTGCCAGCAGCTTACTAGGGGCCGAGAATGAAAAACTGTTTTTT.

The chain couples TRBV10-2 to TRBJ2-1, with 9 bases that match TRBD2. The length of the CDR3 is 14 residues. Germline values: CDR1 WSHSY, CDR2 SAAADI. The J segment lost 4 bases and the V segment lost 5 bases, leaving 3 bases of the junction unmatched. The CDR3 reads CASSLAGRYNEQFF. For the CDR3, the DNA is TGCGCCAGCAGTCTAGCGGGAAGATACAATGAGCAGTTCTTC.